These 21 T cell receptor beta chains were all obtained from the same sample, sequenced in a study of a mutant IDH1 vaccine in newly diagnosed glioma. Sequencing used immunoSEQ multiplex PCR; TCRdb keeps in-frame clones, though not all of them. The sample holds 75,000 to 80,000 clones, approximately 85% seen once. Their antigen targets remain unknown. The time point was: week 23, last vaccination. Mutant IDH1 20-mer peptide, at 300 ug, made up each vaccine dose, with topical imiquimod. Material: PBMCs, obtained from a glioma patient whose treatment included an IDH1 peptide vaccine. The receptors were gathered from a woman between 50 and 59 years old with glioma.

This chain joins TRBV5-1 and TRBJ2-7; 8 bases align to TRBD1. The germline V gene encodes CDR1 SGHRS and CDR2 YFSETQ. Trimming cost V 2 bases and J 2 bases; bases outside gene matches: 12. The CDR3 loop spans 17 amino acids. In DNA form, the CDR3 reads TGCGCCAGCAGCTTCCCACTATCAGACAGGGGCACCTACGAGCAGTACTTC. Protein sequence: CASSFPLSDRGTYEQYF.

The chain combines TRBV6-1 with TRBJ1-4, with TRBD1 identical over 11 bases. The CDR3 contains 14 residues. Germline assignment: CDR1 MNHNS and CDR2 SASEGT. After removal of 8 bases from V and 6 bases from J, the junction contained 5 bases not matched to a gene. The CDR3 here is CASLRGQGDEKLFF. CDR3 bases: TGTGCCAGCCTCAGGGGACAGGGGGATGAAAAACTGTTTTTT.

This sequence joins TRBV5-1 and TRBJ2-1; D possibly corresponds to TRBD2 (6 bases). The CDR3 is 14 amino acids. Trimming cost V 9 bases and J 0 bases, with 13 bases left between them. Germline V gives CDR1 SGHRS, CDR2 YFSETQ. CDR3 sequence: CATADYNSYNEQFF. CDR3 nucleotide sequence: TGCGCCACTGCGGACTATAACTCCTACAATGAGCAGTTCTTC.

The chain uses TRBV6-6 and TRBJ1-2; D might be TRBD1 (6 bases). V was shortened by 2 bases and J by 4 bases, with 11 bases between the two germline ends. The V gene's germline CDR1 is MNHNY and CDR2 SVGAGI (reference sequence). The CDR3 sequence is 14 residues long. Here the CDR3 reads CASSYGGQPYGYTF. Written as DNA, the CDR3 is TGTGCCAGCAGTTACGGGGGACAACCCTATGGCTACACCTTC.

The genes are TRBV7-9 and TRBJ2-3; weak D call: TRBD1 (6 bases). Looked up from germline, CDR1 is SEHNR and CDR2 is FQNEAQ (reference sequence). Trimming took 5 bases from V and 9 from J, leaving 18 bases between them. This CDR3 has 14 amino acids. CDR3 residues: CASSTSDSPRTQYF. In nucleotides, the CDR3 is TGTGCCAGCAGCACATCGGACAGTCCGCGGACGCAGTATTTT.

This chain connects TRBV5-1 to TRBJ2-3; perhaps D is TRBD1 or TRBD2 (5 bases each). The CDR3 loop spans 15 amino acids. V lost 4 bases and J lost 6, with 18 bases in between. The V gene's germline CDR1 is SGHRS and CDR2 YFSETQ. DNA for the CDR3: TGCGCCAGCAGCCCTGGGACCACAACCCGCGATACGCAGTATTTT. This translates into CASSPGTTTRDTQYF.

The chain links TRBV10-3 to TRBJ2-7, with TRBD2 matching 9 bases. The CDR3 loop spans 13 amino acids. CDR1 and CDR2 from the germline V gene are ENHRY and SYGVKD. The V gene end was trimmed by 7 bases and the J gene end by 5 bases; junction bases not matched to a gene: 6. Here the CDR3 reads CAIKEREANEQYF. In DNA form, the CDR3 reads TGTGCCATCAAGGAGCGGGAGGCGAACGAGCAGTACTTC.

This clone occurred once. V usage is TRBV6-5 and J usage is TRBJ2-1, with D maybe TRBD2 (6 bases). CDR3 length: 14 amino acids. In germline, CDR1 is MNHEY, CDR2 SVGAGI. The chain's CDR3 is CAASVRAFYNEQFF. The CDR3 DNA sequence: TGTGCAGCTAGCGTGAGGGCATTCTACAATGAGCAGTTCTTC.

The chain joins TRBV19 to TRBJ1-3; D remains ambiguous. Germline V gene data show CDR1 as LNHDA and CDR2 as SQIVND (reference sequence). The CDR3 is 16 residues long. Trimming shortened V by 3 bases and J by 0 bases, and 12 bases separated the two germline ends. The CDR3 sequence is CASSIPGTYSGNTIYF. For the CDR3, the DNA is TGTGCCAGTAGTATCCCGGGTACCTACTCTGGAAACACCATATATTTT.

This chain links TRBV28 with TRBJ2-5; D gene ambiguous. CDR1 MDHEN and CDR2 SYDVKM come from the germline V gene. This CDR3 has 14 amino acids. V dropped 6 bases and J dropped 5 bases, with 16 bases sitting between them. DNA of the CDR3: TGTGCCAGCAGCCTGGTAGGAAGAGTCGAGACCCAGTACTTC. This encodes CASSLVGRVETQYF. Full variable domain (remainder filled in from reference TRBV28 and TRBJ2-5): DVKVTQSSRYLVKRTGEKVFLECVQDMDHENMFWYRQDPGLGLRLIYFSYDVKMKEKGDIPEGYSVSREKKERFSLILESASTNQTSMYLCASSLVGRVETQYFGPGTRLLVL.

The chain joins TRBV28 to TRBJ1-2; perhaps TRBD1 as D (6 bases). V lost 6 bases to trimming and J lost 6 bases, with 14 bases between them. This CDR3 comprises 13 residues. CDR1 and CDR2 (germline): MDHEN, SYDVKM. CDR3 DNA: TGTGCCAGCAGGGGGAACAGGGTGGATGGCTACACCTTC. This gives the protein CASRGNRVDGYTF.

The chain couples TRBV4-1 to TRBJ2-7; the match to TRBD1 covers 8 bases. Germline V lookup: CDR1 MGHRA, CDR2 YSYEKL. The length of the CDR3 is 15 residues. Unmatched junction bases numbered 7, after V lost 4 bases and J lost 2 bases. This CDR3 is CASSPIGQGTYEQYF. CDR3 nucleotides: TGCGCCAGCAGCCCCATTGGACAGGGAACCTACGAGCAGTACTTC.

The genes are TRBV6-5 and TRBJ1-5; the D gene is possibly TRBD1 (5 bases). This CDR3 is 13 amino acids long. Germline V lookup: CDR1 MNHEY, CDR2 SVGAGI. Trimming took 6 bases from V and 7 from J, leaving 13 bases between them. This CDR3 is CASRQGVRQPQHF. CDR3 nucleotides: TGTGCCAGCAGGCAAGGGGTACGGCAGCCCCAGCATTTT.

The chain carries TRBV11-2 and TRBJ1-1; D gene uncertain. The V end lost 3 bases, the J end lost 4 bases, and 9 bases lay between the germline ends. Germline V CDR1 and CDR2: SGHAT, FQNNGV. There are 13 residues in the CDR3. This CDR3 reads CASSFFKGTEAFF. The CDR3 bases are TGTGCCAGCAGCTTTTTCAAAGGCACTGAAGCTTTCTTT.

The chain is built from TRBV28 and TRBJ1-2; TRBD1 is a possible D gene (5 bases). The CDR3 consists of 11 residues. Between the trimmed V and J ends, which lost 4 bases and 6 bases, there was a span of 6 bases. CDR1 is MDHEN and CDR2 is SYDVKM in the germline V gene. CDR3: CASSSRDGYTF. The CDR3 DNA follows: TGTGCCAGCAGTTCCAGGGATGGCTACACCTTC.

The chain employs TRBV28 and TRBJ1-3; D remains unclear. Germline CDR1 and CDR2: MDHEN and SYDVKM. Trimming left V 2 bases short and J 1 base short, with 12 bases between. The CDR3 spans 16 residues. The CDR3 here is CASSLPFIGSGNTIYF. The CDR3 coding sequence is TGTGCCAGCAGTTTACCCTTTATTGGATCTGGAAACACCATATATTTT.

This rearrangement joins TRBV28 to TRBJ1-5; no clear D gene. This CDR3 contains 13 residues. Germline V gene sequence: CDR1 MDHEN, CDR2 SYDVKM. V was shortened by 9 bases and J by 4 bases, with 13 bases between the two germline ends. This CDR3 is CASSAPLNQPQHF. CDR3 nucleotides: TGTGCCAGTTCTGCGCCCCTTAATCAGCCCCAGCATTTT. The complete variable domain, with remaining parts taken from reference TRBV28 and TRBJ1-5, reads DVKVTQSSRYLVKRTGEKVFLECVQDMDHENMFWYRQDPGLGLRLIYFSYDVKMKEKGDIPEGYSVSREKKERFSLILESASTNQTSMYLCASSAPLNQPQHFGDGTRLSIL.

The gene calls are TRBV4-1 and TRBJ2-1; a weak D match, TRBD2 (5 bases). Trimming took 1 base from V and 3 from J, leaving 7 bases between them. The CDR3 sequence is 14 residues long. Per germline, CDR1 MGHRA and CDR2 YSYEKL. The DNA for the CDR3 is TGCGCCAGCAGCCAAGTGCGGGTCTACAATGAGCAGTTCTTC. Encoded protein: CASSQVRVYNEQFF.

The genes are TRBV5-1 and TRBJ1-2, with TRBD1 matching 12 bases. The trim removed 2 bases at V and 4 bases at J, leaving 9 bases unmatched. Per germline, CDR1 SGHRS and CDR2 YFSETQ. The CDR3 runs to 17 residues. The CDR3 DNA is TGCGCCAGCAGCTTAGGGCCCGGGACAGGGGGCGCCTATGGCTACACCTTC. Amino acids: CASSLGPGTGGAYGYTF. Looking up the rest from reference TRBV5-1 and TRBJ1-2 gives the full variable domain: KAGVTQTPRYLIKTRGQQVTLSCSPISGHRSVSWYQQTPGQGLQFLFEYFSETQRNKGNFPGRFSGRQFSNSRSEMNVSTLELGDSALYLCASSLGPGTGGAYGYTFGSGTRLTVV.

As DNA, the CDR3 is TGTGCCAGCAGCCCCGGGACTGTAAACTACGAGCAGTACTTC. As protein: CASSPGTVNYEQYF. The rearrangement uses TRBV7-2 and TRBJ2-7; a weak D match, TRBD2 (6 bases). Trimming took off 5 bases at V and 3 bases at J, with 14 bases between the two ends. The CDR3 consists of 14 residues. CDR1 and CDR2 from the germline V gene are SGHTA and FQGNSA.

This sequence joins TRBV9 and TRBJ2-3, with D unresolved. The germline V gene encodes CDR1 SGDLS and CDR2 YYNGEE. V was clipped by 6 bases and J by 0 bases, with 8 bases between them. The CDR3 is 13 amino acids. CDR3 residues: CASTYSSTDTQYF. As DNA, the CDR3 is TGTGCCAGCACCTATTCTAGCACAGATACGCAGTATTTT.